The clone carrying this T cell receptor (beta chain) was seen once. This sample was included in a study of blood T cell repertoires in COVID-19. The protocol was immunoSEQ multiplex PCR, while the TCRdb copy is restricted to in-frame clones and leaves out a portion. Among 130,000 or so clones listed, around nine tenths were seen once. There are 17 residues in the CDR3. Trimming took 5 bases from V and 2 from J, leaving 21 bases between them. CDR1 SGHAT and CDR2 FQNNGV come from the germline V gene. V is TRBV11-2 and J is TRBJ2-5; D may be TRBD1 (6 bases). The sequencing input was peripheral blood. This sequence was found in a man aged 45 to 65 with acute or convalescent COVID-19. CDR3 coding DNA: TGTGCCAGCAGCAGTCGTGGGGGCCGTTACGGGCAAGAGACCCAGTACTTC. Translated, it gives CASSSRGGRYGQETQYF. The complete variable domain, with remaining parts taken from reference TRBV11-2 and TRBJ2-5, reads EAGVAQSPRYKIIEKRQSVAFWCNPISGHATLYWYQQILGQGPKLLIQFQNNGVVDDSQLPKDRFSAERLKGVDSTLKIQPAKLEDSAVYLCASSSRGGRYGQETQYFGPGTRLLVL.